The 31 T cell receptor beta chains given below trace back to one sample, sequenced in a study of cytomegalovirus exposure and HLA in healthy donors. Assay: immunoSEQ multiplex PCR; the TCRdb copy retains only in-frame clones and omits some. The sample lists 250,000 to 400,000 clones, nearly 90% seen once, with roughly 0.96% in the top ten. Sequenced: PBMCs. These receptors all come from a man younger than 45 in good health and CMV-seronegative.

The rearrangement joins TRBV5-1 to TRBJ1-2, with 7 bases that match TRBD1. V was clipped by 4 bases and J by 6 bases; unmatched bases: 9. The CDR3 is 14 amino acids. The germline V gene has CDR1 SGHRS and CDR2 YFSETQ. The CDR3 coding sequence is TGCGCCAGCAGCCTTGGACACAGGGGAGATGGCTACACCTTC. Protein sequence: CASSLGHRGDGYTF.

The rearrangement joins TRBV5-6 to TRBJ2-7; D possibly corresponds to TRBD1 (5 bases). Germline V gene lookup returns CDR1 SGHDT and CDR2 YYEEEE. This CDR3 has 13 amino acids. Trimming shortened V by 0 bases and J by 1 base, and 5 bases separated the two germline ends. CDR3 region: CASSLGQSYEQYF. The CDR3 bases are TGTGCCAGCAGCTTGGGACAGTCCTACGAGCAGTACTTC.

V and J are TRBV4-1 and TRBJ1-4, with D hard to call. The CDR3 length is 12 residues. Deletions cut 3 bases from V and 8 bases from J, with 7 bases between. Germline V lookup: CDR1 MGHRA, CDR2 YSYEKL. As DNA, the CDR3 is TGCGCCAGCAGCCATTCGTTGGAAAAACTGTTTTTT. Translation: CASSHSLEKLFF.

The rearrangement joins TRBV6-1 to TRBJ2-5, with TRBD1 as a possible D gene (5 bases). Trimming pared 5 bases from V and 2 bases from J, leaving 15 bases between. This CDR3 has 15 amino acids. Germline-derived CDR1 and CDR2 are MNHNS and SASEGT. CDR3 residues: CASSRGPGWQETQYF. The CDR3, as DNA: TGTGCCAGCAGTAGGGGCCCAGGGTGGCAAGAGACCCAGTACTTC.

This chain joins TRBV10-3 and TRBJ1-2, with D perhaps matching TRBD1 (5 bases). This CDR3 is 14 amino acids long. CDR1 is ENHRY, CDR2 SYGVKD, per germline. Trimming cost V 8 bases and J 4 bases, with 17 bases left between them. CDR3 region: CAIHLVGDPYGYTF. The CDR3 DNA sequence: TGTGCCATCCATTTGGTAGGGGATCCCTATGGCTACACCTTC.

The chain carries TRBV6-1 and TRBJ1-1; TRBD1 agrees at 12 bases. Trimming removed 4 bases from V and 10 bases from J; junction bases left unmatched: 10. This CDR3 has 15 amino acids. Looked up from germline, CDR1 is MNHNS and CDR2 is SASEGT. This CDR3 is CASSVAGTGGGGAFF. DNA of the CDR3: TGTGCCAGCAGTGTAGCCGGGACAGGGGGCGGAGGAGCTTTCTTT.

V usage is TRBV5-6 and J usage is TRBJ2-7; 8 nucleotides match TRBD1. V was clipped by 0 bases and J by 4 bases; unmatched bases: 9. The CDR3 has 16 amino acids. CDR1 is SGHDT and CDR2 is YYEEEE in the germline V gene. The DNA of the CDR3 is TGTGCCAGCAGCTTGGGCCTCAGGGGGCTGCTTTACGAGCAGTACTTC. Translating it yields CASSLGLRGLLYEQYF.

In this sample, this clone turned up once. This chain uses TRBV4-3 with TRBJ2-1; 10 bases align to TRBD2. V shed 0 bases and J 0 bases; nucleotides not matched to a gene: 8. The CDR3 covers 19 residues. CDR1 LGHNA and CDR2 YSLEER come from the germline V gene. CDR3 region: CASSQDLPSGGLSYNEQFF. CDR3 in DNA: TGCGCCAGCAGCCAAGATCTCCCTAGCGGGGGACTCTCCTACAATGAGCAGTTCTTC.

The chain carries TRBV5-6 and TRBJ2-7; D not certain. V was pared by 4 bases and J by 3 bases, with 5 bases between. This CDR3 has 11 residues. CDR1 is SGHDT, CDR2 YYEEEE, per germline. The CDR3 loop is CASSRVYEQYF. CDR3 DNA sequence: TGTGCCAGCAGCCGCGTCTACGAGCAGTACTTC.

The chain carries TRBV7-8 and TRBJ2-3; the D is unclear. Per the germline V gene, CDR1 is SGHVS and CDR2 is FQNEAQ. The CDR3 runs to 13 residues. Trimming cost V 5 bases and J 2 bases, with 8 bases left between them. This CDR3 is CASSLLFTDTQYF. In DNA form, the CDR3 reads TGTGCCAGCAGCCTCCTTTTCACAGATACGCAGTATTTT.

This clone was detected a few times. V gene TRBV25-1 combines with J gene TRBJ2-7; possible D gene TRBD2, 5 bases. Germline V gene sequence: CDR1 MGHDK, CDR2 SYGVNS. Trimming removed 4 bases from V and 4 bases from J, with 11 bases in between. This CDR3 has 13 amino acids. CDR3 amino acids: CASSAGSGYEQYF. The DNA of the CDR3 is TGTGCCAGCAGTGCCGGGTCGGGGTACGAGCAGTACTTC.

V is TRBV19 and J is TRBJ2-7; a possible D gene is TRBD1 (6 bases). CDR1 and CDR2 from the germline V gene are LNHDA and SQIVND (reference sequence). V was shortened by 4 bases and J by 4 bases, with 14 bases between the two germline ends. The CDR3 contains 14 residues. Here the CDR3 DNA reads TGTGCCAGTAGTACCCTCAGGGGCCGATACGAGCAGTACTTC. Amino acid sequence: CASSTLRGRYEQYF.

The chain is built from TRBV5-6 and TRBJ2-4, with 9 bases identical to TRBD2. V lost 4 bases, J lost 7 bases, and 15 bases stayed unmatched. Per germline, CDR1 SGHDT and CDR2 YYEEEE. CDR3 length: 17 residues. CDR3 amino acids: CASSPGVVAGVFNIQYF. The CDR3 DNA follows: TGTGCCAGCAGCCCCGGAGTGGTAGCGGGGGTGTTTAACATTCAGTACTTC.

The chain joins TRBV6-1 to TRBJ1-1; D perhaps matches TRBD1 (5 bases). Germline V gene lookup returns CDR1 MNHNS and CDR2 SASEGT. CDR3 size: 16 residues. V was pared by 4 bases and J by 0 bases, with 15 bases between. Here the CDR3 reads CASSGFGAGLNTEAFF. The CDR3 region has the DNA TGTGCCAGCAGTGGATTTGGGGCTGGTTTGAACACTGAAGCTTTCTTT.

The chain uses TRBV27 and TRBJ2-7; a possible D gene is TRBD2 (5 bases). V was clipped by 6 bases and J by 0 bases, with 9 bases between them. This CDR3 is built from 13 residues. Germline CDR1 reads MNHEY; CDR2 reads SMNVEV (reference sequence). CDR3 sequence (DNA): TGTGCCAGCAGAAAACGGGGCTCCTACGAGCAGTACTTC. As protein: CASRKRGSYEQYF.

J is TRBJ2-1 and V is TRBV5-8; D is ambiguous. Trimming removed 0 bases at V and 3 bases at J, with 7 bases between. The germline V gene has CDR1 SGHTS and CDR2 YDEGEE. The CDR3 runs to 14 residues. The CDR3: CASSLDQFYNEQFF. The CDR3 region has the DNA TGTGCCAGCAGCTTGGACCAGTTCTACAATGAGCAGTTCTTC.

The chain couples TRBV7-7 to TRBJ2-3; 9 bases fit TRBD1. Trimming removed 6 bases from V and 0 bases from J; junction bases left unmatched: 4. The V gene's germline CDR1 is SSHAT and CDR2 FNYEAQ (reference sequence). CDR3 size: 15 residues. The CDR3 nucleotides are TGTGCCAGCAGTCCGGGACAGGGCAGCACAGATACGCAGTATTTT. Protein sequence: CASSPGQGSTDTQYF.

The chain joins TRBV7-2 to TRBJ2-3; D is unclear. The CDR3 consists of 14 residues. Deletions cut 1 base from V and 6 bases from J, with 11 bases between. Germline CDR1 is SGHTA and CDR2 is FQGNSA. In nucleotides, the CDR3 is TGTGCCAGCAGCTTAGGTGGTAGATGGGATACGCAGTATTTT. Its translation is CASSLGGRWDTQYF.

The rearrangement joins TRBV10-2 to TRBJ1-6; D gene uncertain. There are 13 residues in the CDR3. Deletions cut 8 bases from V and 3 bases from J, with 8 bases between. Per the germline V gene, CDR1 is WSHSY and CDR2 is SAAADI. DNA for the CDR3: TGCGCCAGCTACAGCAACTATAATTCACCCCTCCACTTT. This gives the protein CASYSNYNSPLHF.

CDR3 nucleotides: TGCGCCAGCAGTCACCATCCCGACAGATCCTACGAGCAGTACTTC. The encoded protein is CASSHHPDRSYEQYF. This chain joins TRBV23-1 and TRBJ2-7; D is possibly TRBD1 (5 bases). TRBV23-1 is an ORF; its function is uncertain. CDR3 length equals 15 residues. V shed 3 bases and J shed 1 base, with 13 bases lying between them.

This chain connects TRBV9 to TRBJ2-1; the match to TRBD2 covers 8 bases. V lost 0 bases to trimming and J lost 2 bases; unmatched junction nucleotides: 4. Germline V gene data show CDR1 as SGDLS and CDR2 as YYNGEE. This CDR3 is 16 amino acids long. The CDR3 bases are TGTGCCAGCAGCGTAGCTACTAGCGGAACCTACAATGAGCAGTTCTTC. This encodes CASSVATSGTYNEQFF.

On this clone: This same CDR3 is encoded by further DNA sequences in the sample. CDR3 sequence reads: CASRRTANYGYTF. In DNA form, the CDR3 reads TGTGCCAGCAGGAGGACAGCTAACTATGGCTACACCTTC. This chain uses TRBV27 with TRBJ1-2; TRBD1 is a possible D gene (6 bases). The V gene's germline CDR1 is MNHEY and CDR2 SMNVEV (reference sequence). Trimming removed 6 bases from V and 0 bases from J, with 8 bases in between. The CDR3 sequence is 13 residues long.

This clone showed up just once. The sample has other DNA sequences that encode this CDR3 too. Here the CDR3 DNA reads TGTGCCAGTAGTATCTCCGGGACAGGGTCCTACGAGCAGTACTTC. Amino acid sequence: CASSISGTGSYEQYF. The chain joins TRBV19 to TRBJ2-7, with 9 bases matching TRBD1. V dropped 3 bases and J dropped 1; count of bases not matched to a gene: 4. CDR3 length: 15 residues. The germline CDR1 and CDR2 sequences are LNHDA and SQIVND (reference sequence).

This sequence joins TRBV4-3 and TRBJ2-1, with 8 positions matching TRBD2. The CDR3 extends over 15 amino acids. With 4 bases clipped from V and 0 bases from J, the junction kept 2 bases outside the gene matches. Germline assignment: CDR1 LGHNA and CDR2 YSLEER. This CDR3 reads CASSPGTSSYNEQFF. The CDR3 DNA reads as TGCGCCAGCAGCCCCGGGACTAGCTCCTACAATGAGCAGTTCTTC.

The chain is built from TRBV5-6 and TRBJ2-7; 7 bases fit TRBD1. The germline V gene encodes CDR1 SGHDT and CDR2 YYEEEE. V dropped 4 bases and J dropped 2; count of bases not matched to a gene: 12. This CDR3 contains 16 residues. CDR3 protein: CASSRRLRDRPYEQYF. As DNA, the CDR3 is TGTGCCAGCAGCAGACGTCTACGGGACAGACCCTACGAGCAGTACTTC.

CDR3 residues: CASSEYIGRAEEQYF. The CDR3 coding sequence is TGTGCCAGCAGTGAATATATCGGGAGGGCGGAAGAGCAGTACTTC. The J gene is TRBJ2-7, the V gene TRBV25-1; 8 nucleotides match TRBD2. The CDR3 loop spans 15 amino acids. Germline V gene sequence: CDR1 MGHDK, CDR2 SYGVNS. V lost 0 bases, J lost 7 bases, and 8 bases stayed unmatched.

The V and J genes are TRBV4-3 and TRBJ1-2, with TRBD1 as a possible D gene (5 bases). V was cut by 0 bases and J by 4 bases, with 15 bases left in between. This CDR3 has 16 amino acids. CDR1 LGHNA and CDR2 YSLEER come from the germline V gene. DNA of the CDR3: TGCGCCAGCAGCCAAGACTTTCGGGGACTCTTCTATGGCTACACCTTC. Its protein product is CASSQDFRGLFYGYTF.

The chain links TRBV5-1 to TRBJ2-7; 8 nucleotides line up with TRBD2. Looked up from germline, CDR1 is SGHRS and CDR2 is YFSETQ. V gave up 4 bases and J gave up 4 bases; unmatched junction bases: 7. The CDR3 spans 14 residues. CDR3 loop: CASSHLGLAYEQYF. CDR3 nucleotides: TGCGCCAGCAGCCACTTAGGACTAGCTTACGAGCAGTACTTC.

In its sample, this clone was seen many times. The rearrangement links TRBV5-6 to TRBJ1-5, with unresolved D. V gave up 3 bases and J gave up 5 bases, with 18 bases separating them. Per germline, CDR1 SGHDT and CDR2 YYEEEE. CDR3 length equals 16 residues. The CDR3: CASSSWSAGGYQPQHF. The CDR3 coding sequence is TGTGCCAGCAGCTCGTGGAGTGCAGGAGGGTATCAGCCCCAGCATTTT.

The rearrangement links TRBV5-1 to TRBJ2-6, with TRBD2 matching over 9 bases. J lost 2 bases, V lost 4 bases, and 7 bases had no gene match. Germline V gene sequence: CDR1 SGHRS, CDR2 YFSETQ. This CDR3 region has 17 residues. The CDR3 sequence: CASSPIGGGAGANVLTF. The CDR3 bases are TGCGCCAGCAGCCCCATTGGCGGGGGGGCTGGGGCCAACGTCCTGACTTTC.

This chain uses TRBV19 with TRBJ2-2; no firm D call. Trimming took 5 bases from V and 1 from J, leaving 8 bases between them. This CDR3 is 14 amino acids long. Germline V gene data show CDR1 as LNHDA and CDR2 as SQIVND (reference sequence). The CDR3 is CASSARMNTGELFF. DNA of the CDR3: TGTGCCAGTAGTGCCAGGATGAACACCGGGGAGCTGTTTTTT.